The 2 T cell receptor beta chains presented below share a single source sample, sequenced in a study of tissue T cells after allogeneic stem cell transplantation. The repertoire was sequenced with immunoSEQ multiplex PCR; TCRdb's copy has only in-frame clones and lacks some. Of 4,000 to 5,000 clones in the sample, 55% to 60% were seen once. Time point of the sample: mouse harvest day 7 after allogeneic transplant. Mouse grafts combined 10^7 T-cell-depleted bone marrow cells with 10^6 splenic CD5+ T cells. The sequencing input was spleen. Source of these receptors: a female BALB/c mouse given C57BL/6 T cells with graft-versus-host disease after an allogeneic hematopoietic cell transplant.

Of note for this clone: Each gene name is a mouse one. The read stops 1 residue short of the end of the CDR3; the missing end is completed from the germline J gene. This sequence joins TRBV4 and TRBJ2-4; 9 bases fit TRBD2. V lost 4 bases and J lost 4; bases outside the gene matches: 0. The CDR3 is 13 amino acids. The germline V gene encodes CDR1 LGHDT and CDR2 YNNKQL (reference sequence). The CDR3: CASSSGGENTLYF. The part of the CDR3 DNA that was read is TGTGCCAGCAGCTCTGGGGGGGAAAACACCTTGTAC.

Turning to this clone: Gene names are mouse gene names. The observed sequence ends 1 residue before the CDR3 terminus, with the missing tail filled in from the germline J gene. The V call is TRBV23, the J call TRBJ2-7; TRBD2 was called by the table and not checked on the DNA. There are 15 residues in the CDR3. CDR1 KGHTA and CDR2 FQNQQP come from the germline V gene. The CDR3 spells CSSSQILGGDYEQYF. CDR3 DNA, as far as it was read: TGCTCCAGCAGTCAAATACTGGGGGGTGACTATGAACAGTAC. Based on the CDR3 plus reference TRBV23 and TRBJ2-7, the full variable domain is DAAVTQKPRYLIKMKGQEAEMKCIPEKGHTAVFWYQQKQSKELKFLIYFQNQQPLDQIDMVKERFSAVCPSSSLCSLGIRTCEAEDSALYLCSSSQILGGDYEQYFGPGTRLTVL.